This TCR beta chain was documented in a study of cytomegalovirus exposure and HLA in healthy donors. Germline V CDR1 and CDR2: SGHTA, FQGNSA. The CDR3 runs to 15 residues. Trimming took off 0 bases at V and 0 bases at J, with 7 bases between the two ends. This table comes from immunoSEQ multiplex PCR, and its TCRdb copy is limited to in-frame clones, with some not included. The sample consists of around 91,000 clones, approximately 93% of them appearing once. This chain links TRBV7-2 with TRBJ2-3; D uncertain. The sequencing sample was made of PBMCs. This clonotype was obtained from a woman in her thirties in good health and CMV-seropositive. The chain's CDR3 is CASSLATGSTDTQYF. The CDR3 DNA sequence: TGTGCCAGCAGCTTAGCAACGGGTAGCACAGATACGCAGTATTTT.